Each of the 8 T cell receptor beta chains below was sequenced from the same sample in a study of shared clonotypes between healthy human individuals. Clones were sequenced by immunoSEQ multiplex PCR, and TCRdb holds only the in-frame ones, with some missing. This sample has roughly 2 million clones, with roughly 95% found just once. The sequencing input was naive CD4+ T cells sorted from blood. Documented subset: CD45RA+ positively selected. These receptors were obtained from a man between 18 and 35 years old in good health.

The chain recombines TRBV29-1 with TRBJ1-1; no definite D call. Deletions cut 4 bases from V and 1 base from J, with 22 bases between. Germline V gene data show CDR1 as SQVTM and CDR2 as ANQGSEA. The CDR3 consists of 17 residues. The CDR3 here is CSVALLIGRHPNTEAFF. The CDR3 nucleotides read TGCAGCGTTGCCCTTTTGATAGGGCGACACCCGAACACTGAAGCTTTCTTT.

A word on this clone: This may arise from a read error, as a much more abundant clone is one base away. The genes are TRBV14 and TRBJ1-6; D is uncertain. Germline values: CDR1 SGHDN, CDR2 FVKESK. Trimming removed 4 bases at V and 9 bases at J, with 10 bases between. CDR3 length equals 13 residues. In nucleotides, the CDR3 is TGTGCCAGCAGCCTAGTAGGGAGTTCACCCCTCCACTTT. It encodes CASSLVGSSPLHF.

The CDR3 reads CASSLSLSDGLIYGYTF. The CDR3 region has the DNA TGTGCCAGCAGCTTGTCTCTCTCGGACGGACTGATCTATGGCTACACCTTC. The chain carries TRBV5-8 and TRBJ1-2; no clear D. V shed 1 base and J shed 4 bases, with 20 bases lying between them. CDR1 and CDR2 from the germline V gene are SGHTS and YDEGEE. This CDR3 is 17 amino acids long.

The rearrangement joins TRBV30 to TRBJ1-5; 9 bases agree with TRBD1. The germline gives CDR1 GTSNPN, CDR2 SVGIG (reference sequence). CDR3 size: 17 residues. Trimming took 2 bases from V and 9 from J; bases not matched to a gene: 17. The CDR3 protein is CAWSPTGQGRLWGPQHF. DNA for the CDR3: TGTGCCTGGAGTCCGACCGGACAGGGGCGCCTCTGGGGGCCCCAGCATTTT.

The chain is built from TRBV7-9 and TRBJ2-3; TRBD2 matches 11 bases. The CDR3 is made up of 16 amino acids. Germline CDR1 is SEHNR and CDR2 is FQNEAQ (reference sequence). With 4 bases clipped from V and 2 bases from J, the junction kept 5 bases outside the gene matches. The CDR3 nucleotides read TGTGCCAGCAGCTCAAGACTAGCGGGGAACACAGATACGCAGTATTTT. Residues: CASSSRLAGNTDTQYF.

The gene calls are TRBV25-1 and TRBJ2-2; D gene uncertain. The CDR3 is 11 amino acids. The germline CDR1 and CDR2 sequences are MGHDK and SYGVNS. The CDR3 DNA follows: TGTGACCGAAAGGGCACCGGGGAGCTGTTTTTT. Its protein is CDRKGTGELFF.

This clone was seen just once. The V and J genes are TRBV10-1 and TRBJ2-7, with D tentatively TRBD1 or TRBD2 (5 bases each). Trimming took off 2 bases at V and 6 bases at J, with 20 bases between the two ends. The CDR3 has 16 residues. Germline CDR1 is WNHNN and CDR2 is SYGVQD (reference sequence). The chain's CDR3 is CASSEKPGTVSGEQYF. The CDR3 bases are TGCGCCAGCAGTGAGAAACCCGGGACGGTCTCCGGCGAGCAGTACTTC.

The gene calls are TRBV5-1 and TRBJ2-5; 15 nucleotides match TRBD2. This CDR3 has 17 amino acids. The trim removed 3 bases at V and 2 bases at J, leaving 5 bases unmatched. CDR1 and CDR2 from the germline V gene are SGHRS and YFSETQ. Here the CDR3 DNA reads TGCGCCAGCAGCTCCAGGGGACTAGCGGGAGGACAAGAGACCCAGTACTTC. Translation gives CASSSRGLAGGQETQYF.